This T cell receptor (beta chain) came from a study of blood T cells in healthy people across ages. Isolation per sample recovered at least 6 million PBMCs. Per sample, at least 5 micrograms of total RNA were extracted. Study results and limitations: While age rose, TCR beta diversity per million T cells dropped in a roughly linear way.

Together with a sample-barcoded 5' primer, a J-beta primer mix was included in a second PCR lasting roughly 6 to 12 cycles. The authors tagged each cDNA molecule using a template-switch adaptor with 12 random nucleotides. TCRdb reanalysed the 5' RACE reads using MiXCR and keeps one entry per CDR3 protein. The sample holds more than 1,400,000 distinct CDR3 sequences, 42% seen once. In this sample, this clonotype turned up a few times. No antigen is known for it. Germline-derived CDR1 and CDR2 are MGHRA and YSYEKL. The CDR3 has 15 residues. V dropped 0 bases and J dropped 0 bases, with 8 bases sitting between them.

The gene calls are TRBV4-1 and TRBJ1-1; D unclear. Sample: blood. This sequence originates from a woman younger than 30 in good health. The CDR3 DNA follows: TGCGCCAGCAGCCAAGAAAGGGCGCTGAACACTGAAGCTTTCTTT. Amino acid sequence: CASSQERALNTEAFF.